This T cell receptor (beta chain) was documented in a study of technical replicates of blood from a few donors. Sequencing used immunoSEQ multiplex PCR; TCRdb keeps in-frame clones, though not all of them. The data contain tens of thousands of clones, around 96% of them seen just once; the ten biggest clones take up approximately 0.36%. With V trimmed by 5 bases and J by 2 bases, 7 bases remained unmatched. The CDR3 consists of 15 residues. Germline-derived CDR1 and CDR2 are LNHDA and SQIVND (reference sequence). In this sample, this clone turned up once. The sequenced sample consisted of T cells isolated from PBMCs. The chain links TRBV19 to TRBJ1-1; TRBD1 matches at 8 bases. The TCR was taken from a human donor in good health. This CDR3 is CASSSGTGENTEAFF. CDR3 coding DNA: TGTGCCAGTAGTTCCGGGACAGGAGAAAACACTGAAGCTTTCTTT.